These 2 T cell receptor beta chains were all obtained from the same sample, sequenced in a study of blood T cell repertoires in COVID-19. Using immunoSEQ multiplex PCR, the repertoire was profiled, and TCRdb retains in-frame clones only, with some absent. The sample includes 140,000 to 150,000 clones, approximately 80% of them seen just once. Sequencing used peripheral blood. The origin of the receptors is a human donor in a cohort sampled during active COVID-19.

This sequence joins TRBV6-5 and TRBJ2-7; tentatively, D is TRBD2 (6 bases). CDR1 is MNHEY, CDR2 SVGAGI, per germline. CDR3 size: 12 residues. Trimming cost V 10 bases and J 2 bases, with 12 bases left between them. The CDR3 sequence is CATGAGTYEQYF. The CDR3 region has the DNA TGTGCCACAGGCGCGGGGACCTACGAGCAGTACTTC.

V and J are TRBV27 and TRBJ2-2, with TRBD1 matching 8 bases. CDR1 is MNHEY and CDR2 is SMNVEV in the germline V gene (reference sequence). The V segment lost 5 bases and the J segment 4 bases; nucleotides outside the gene matches: 15. The CDR3 runs 18 residues. CDR3 bases: TGTGCCAGCAGTATGAGACAGGGGCCCGGGCGGGGCACCGGGGAGCTGTTTTTT. As protein: CASSMRQGPGRGTGELFF.